The present T cell receptor beta chain was sequenced within a study of post-analysis software for immune sequencing data. Findings and limits, study-wide: Patients showed TRBV5-6, TRBV5-1 and TRBV20-1 among five TRBV segments more frequent than in controls.

Trimming took off 4 bases at V and 1 base at J, with 16 bases between the two ends. This CDR3 has 15 amino acids. Per germline, CDR1 SQVTM and CDR2 ANQGSEA. TCR beta cDNA libraries included unique molecular identifiers. Via MiXCR, TCRdb re-called the PCR reads, giving one row per CDR3 protein. The sample yields 750,000 to 950,000 distinct CDR3 sequences, 53% seen once. A word on this clonotype: The antigen is not known.

This rearrangement joins TRBV29-1 to TRBJ1-1, with a tentative D call TRBD1 (5 bases). The receptor's source is a girl under 18 with multiple sclerosis. The material sequenced was blood. Here the CDR3 DNA reads TGCAGCGTTGTGGGCGGGGGTAATCGGAACACTGAAGCTTTCTTT. Encoded protein: CSVVGGGNRNTEAFF. Drawing the rest from reference TRBV29-1 and TRBJ1-1, the complete variable domain is SAVISQKPSRDICQRGTSLTIQCQVDSQVTMMFWYRQQPGQSLTLIATANQGSEATYESGFVIDKFPISRPNLTFSTLTVSNMSPEDSSIYLCSVVGGGNRNTEAFFGQGTRLTVV.